The 14 T cell receptor beta chains in this list originate from one sample, sequenced in a study of HIV-infected children after antiretroviral therapy interruption. Treatment described: PENTA 11 planned treatment interruption arm or continuous ART arm. Unique molecular identifiers were included in an RNA-based 3' RACE TCR library. TCRdb processed the 3' RACE reads anew with MiXCR; each CDR3 protein has one entry. The sample lists 45,000 to 50,000 distinct CDR3 sequences; roughly 4% were seen once. This specimen was CD45RA+ CD4+ T cells from PBMCs, pooled from several time points, taken from a donor given antiretroviral therapy, either interrupted or continuous. Subset described: naive CD4+ CD45RA+ CD45RO- T cells. These TCRs come from a pool of human donors with HIV.

V is TRBV27 and J is TRBJ1-2; TRBD1 matches 8 bases. The V segment lost 5 bases and the J segment 4 bases; nucleotides outside the gene matches: 9. The CDR3 is 15 amino acids. CDR1 and CDR2 (germline): MNHEY, SMNVEV (reference sequence). CDR3 sequence reads: CASSHSGQESYGYTF. CDR3 DNA: TGTGCCAGCAGTCATTCGGGACAGGAAAGCTATGGCTACACCTTC.

This clonotype was picked up many times. The chain links TRBV2 to TRBJ2-2; TRBD1 might be the D (6 bases). The CDR3 runs to 14 residues. The V gene's germline CDR1 is SNHLY and CDR2 FYNNEI. V was shortened by 10 bases and J by 5 bases, with 17 bases between the two germline ends. This CDR3 is CATALRTETGELFF. DNA of the CDR3: TGTGCCACCGCTCTGCGGACAGAGACCGGGGAGCTGTTTTTT.

The rearrangement joins TRBV29-1 to TRBJ1-2; D is undetermined. Germline V gene lookup returns CDR1 SQVTM and CDR2 ANQGSEA. This CDR3 has 13 amino acids. With 3 bases removed from V and 7 bases from J, the gap between germline ends came to 15 bases. The chain's CDR3 is CSVDRTAFRGYTF. In nucleotides, the CDR3 is TGCAGCGTTGACAGGACGGCTTTCCGTGGCTACACCTTC.

The chain links TRBV18 to TRBJ2-2, with D possibly TRBD1 on 6 matching bases. Germline values: CDR1 KGHSH, CDR2 LQKENI. V shed 2 bases and J shed 2 bases, with 12 bases lying between them. The CDR3 runs to 16 residues. CDR3 loop: CASSPIQGINTGELFF. The CDR3 region has the DNA TGTGCCAGCTCACCAATTCAGGGGATCAACACCGGGGAGCTGTTTTTT.

This clonotype was observed at least ten times. The chain joins TRBV12-3 or TRBV12-4 to TRBJ1-1; D ambiguous. Between the trimmed V and J ends, which lost 5 bases and 4 bases, there was a span of 8 bases. This CDR3 is 12 amino acids long. The CDR3 loop reads CASSIRVTEAFF. DNA of the CDR3: TGTGCCAGCAGTATCCGAGTCACTGAAGCTTTCTTT.

Ten or more counts support this clonotype. This chain links TRBV12-3 or TRBV12-4 with TRBJ2-7, with D possibly matching TRBD2 (6 bases). The CDR3 has 14 amino acids. V gave up 5 bases and J gave up 5 bases, with 16 bases separating them. In DNA form, the CDR3 reads TGTGCCAGCAGTCCAAGAACGGGGGTCCACGAGCAGTACTTC. Translating it yields CASSPRTGVHEQYF.

This chain links TRBV6-1 with TRBJ1-1, with 8 nucleotides matching TRBD1. V was clipped by 7 bases and J by 1 base; unmatched bases: 8. This CDR3 is 15 amino acids long. Germline V lookup: CDR1 MNHNS, CDR2 SASEGT. Here the CDR3 reads CASISATGGNTEAFF. Here the CDR3 DNA reads TGTGCCAGCATCTCCGCCACAGGGGGGAACACTGAAGCTTTCTTT.

The sample holds many counts of this clonotype. This chain uses TRBV11-2 with TRBJ2-3, with D unclear. Trimming left V 6 bases short and J 1 base short, with 11 bases between. The CDR3 covers 14 residues. Germline CDR1 is SGHAT and CDR2 is FQNNGV. CDR3 bases: TGTGCCAGCAGTTTCCAAAGGGGCACAGATACGCAGTATTTT. Its protein product is CASSFQRGTDTQYF.

This clonotype was recorded at least ten times. This CDR3 reads CASSPGEGPGTEAFF. The CDR3 nucleotides are TGTGCCAGCAGTCCAGGAGAGGGACCAGGCACTGAAGCTTTCTTT. The chain is built from TRBV12-3 or TRBV12-4 and TRBJ1-1; tentative D call: TRBD1 (5 bases). Trimming removed 5 bases at V and 4 bases at J, with 17 bases between. The CDR3 contains 15 residues.

At least ten counts were recorded for this clonotype. The genes are TRBV28 and TRBJ2-7; unclear D gene. The CDR3 runs 13 residues. V lost 3 bases to trimming and J lost 4 bases, with 10 bases between them. CDR1 is MDHEN, CDR2 SYDVKM, per germline. The chain's CDR3 is CASSFVWPYEQYF. For the CDR3, the DNA is TGTGCCAGCAGTTTTGTTTGGCCGTACGAGCAGTACTTC.

This clonotype was found many times. The gene calls are TRBV2 and TRBJ2-3; 11 positions match TRBD1. Per the germline V gene, CDR1 is SNHLY and CDR2 is FYNNEI. Trimming at V came to 5 bases and at J to 2 bases, leaving 12 bases not matched to a gene. CDR3 length: 18 residues. The CDR3 spells CASSLIPGTGGLTDTQYF. The CDR3, as DNA: TGTGCCAGCAGTTTGATTCCCGGGACAGGGGGTCTCACAGATACGCAGTATTTT.

This clonotype came up many times. V gene TRBV10-3 combines with J gene TRBJ2-3, with D hard to call. CDR3 length: 15 residues. Per germline, CDR1 ENHRY and CDR2 SYGVKD. V lost 0 bases to trimming and J lost 2 bases, with 9 bases between them. Here the CDR3 DNA reads TGTGCCATCAGTGAGTCGGGCAGAACCACAGATACGCAGTATTTT. Its protein product is CAISESGRTTDTQYF.

The chain's CDR3 is CASSQAGSNEQFF. In DNA form, the CDR3 reads TGTGCCAGCAGCCAGGCAGGGAGCAATGAGCAGTTCTTC. This chain uses TRBV7-7 with TRBJ2-1, with D perhaps being TRBD1 or TRBD2 (5 bases each). Germline V lookup: CDR1 SSHAT, CDR2 FNYEAQ (reference sequence). CDR3 length: 13 residues. Trimming took 5 bases from V and 6 from J, leaving 11 bases between them.

The CDR3 nucleotides read TGTGCCACCAGCAGTCCCGGGCACTCTGGAAACACCATATATTTT. This gives the protein CATSSPGHSGNTIYF. The chain uses TRBV15 and TRBJ1-3; D not certain. Germline V gene sequence: CDR1 LNHNV, CDR2 YYDKDF (reference sequence). The CDR3 contains 15 residues. V shed 3 bases and J shed 0 bases, with 9 bases lying between them. Complete variable domain (other parts from reference TRBV15 and TRBJ1-3): DAMVIQNPRYQVTQFGKPVTLSCSQTLNHNVMYWYQQKSSQAPKLLFHYYDKDFNNEADTPDNFQSRRPNTSFCFLDIRSPGLGDTAMYLCATSSPGHSGNTIYFGEGSWLTVV.